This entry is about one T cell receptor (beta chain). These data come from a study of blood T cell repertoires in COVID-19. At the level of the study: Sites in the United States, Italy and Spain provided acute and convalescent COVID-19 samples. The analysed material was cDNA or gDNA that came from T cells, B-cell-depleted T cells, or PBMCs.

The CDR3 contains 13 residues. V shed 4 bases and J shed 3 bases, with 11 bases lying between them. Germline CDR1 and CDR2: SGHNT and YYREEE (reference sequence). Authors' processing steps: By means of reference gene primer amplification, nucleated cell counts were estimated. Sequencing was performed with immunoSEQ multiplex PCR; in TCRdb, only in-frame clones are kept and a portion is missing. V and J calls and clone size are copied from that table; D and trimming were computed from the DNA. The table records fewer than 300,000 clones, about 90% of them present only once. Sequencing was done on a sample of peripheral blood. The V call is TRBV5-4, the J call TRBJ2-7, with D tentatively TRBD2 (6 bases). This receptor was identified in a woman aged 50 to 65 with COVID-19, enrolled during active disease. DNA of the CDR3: TGTGCCAGCAGCCTCCCGACTAGCTACGAGCAGTACTTC. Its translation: CASSLPTSYEQYF.